The 4 T cell receptor beta chains listed next were all sequenced from one sample in a study of cytomegalovirus exposure and HLA in healthy donors. PCR used 60 Vbeta primers and 13 Jbeta primers. Measured with immunoSEQ multiplex PCR; TCRdb has only the in-frame clones, and not every one. This sample has about 190,000 clones, with under 85% found just once. Sequenced input: PBMCs. The receptors derive from a woman under 30 in good health and CMV-seronegative.

This clone was detected a few times. This chain uses TRBV2 with TRBJ2-1, with 8 nucleotides matching TRBD2. The V segment lost 5 bases and the J segment 6 bases; nucleotides outside the gene matches: 3. The CDR3 runs 13 residues. Germline CDR1 and CDR2: SNHLY and FYNNEI. The DNA of the CDR3 is TGTGCCAGCAGTACCGGGACTAGCAATGAGCAGTTCTTC. Translating gives CASSTGTSNEQFF. Filled out from reference TRBV2 and TRBJ2-1, the complete variable domain reads EPEVTQTPSHQVTQMGQEVILRCVPISNHLYFYWYRQILGQKVEFLVSFYNNEISEKSEIFDDQFSVERPDGSNFTLKIRSTKLEDSAMYFCASSTGTSNEQFFGPGTRLTVL.

This rearrangement joins TRBV27 to TRBJ2-7; 8 bases match TRBD2. V was clipped by 2 bases and J by 4 bases; unmatched bases: 7. The CDR3 is 15 amino acids. Germline V lookup: CDR1 MNHEY, CDR2 SMNVEV (reference sequence). CDR3 sequence: CASSLGAGDWYEQYF. CDR3 coding DNA: TGTGCCAGCAGTTTAGGAGCGGGAGATTGGTACGAGCAGTACTTC.

The V gene is TRBV10-3, the J gene TRBJ2-5; possible D gene TRBD1, 5 bases. The germline V gene encodes CDR1 ENHRY and CDR2 SYGVKD. CDR3 length: 15 residues. V lost 4 bases to trimming and J lost 0 bases, with 12 bases between them. CDR3 protein: CAISAAAGNQETQYF. The CDR3 DNA reads as TGTGCCATCAGTGCGGCGGCAGGGAACCAAGAGACCCAGTACTTC.

The chain joins TRBV28 to TRBJ2-7; the D gene is possibly TRBD2 (6 bases). The CDR3 is 14 residues long. With 2 bases removed from V and 4 bases from J, the gap between germline ends came to 12 bases. The V gene's germline CDR1 is MDHEN and CDR2 SYDVKM. As DNA, the CDR3 is TGTGCCAGCAGTTTAATCTCTGGGGGGTACGAGCAGTACTTC. Encoded protein: CASSLISGGYEQYF. The complete variable domain, with remaining parts taken from reference TRBV28 and TRBJ2-7, reads DVKVTQSSRYLVKRTGEKVFLECVQDMDHENMFWYRQDPGLGLRLIYFSYDVKMKEKGDIPEGYSVSREKKERFSLILESASTNQTSMYLCASSLISGGYEQYFGPGTRLTVT.